The TCR beta chain described here comes from a study of blood T cell repertoires in COVID-19 (dated by TCRdb to between 2020 and 2021). About the investigation overall: Collaborator samples came from the United States, Italy and Spain and covered acute and convalescent phases of COVID-19. HLA class I and class II types, where available, came from metadata supplied by the sample provider rather than from assay-based typing. A de-identified subject ID, COVID-19 status, age in years and sex were almost always included in the sample metadata. Subjects who had been exposed to COVID-19, were actively infected with it, or had recovered from it provided the deeply sampled blood TCRbeta repertoires that made up the dataset. The material from the prospective study consisted of cDNA or gDNA derived from T cells, B-cell-depleted T cells, or PBMCs. The repertoires were made available in a free public database intended to serve as a resource for research on the immune response to SARS-CoV-2. Samples were obtained from the ongoing ImmuneRACE study (first 160 participants) and from approximately 1,200 subjects provided by 6 global collaborators. General conclusions and limits of the study: Clinical and demographic metadata were provided uncurated, with the amount varying by source and participant.

Enrolling through a virtual design, the prospective study's participants ranged in age from roughly 18 to 90 years and lived across 24 United States geographic areas. In the prospective study, cohorts were assigned on the basis of participant-reported clinical history obtained from a screening survey and a study questionnaire. Recovered participants in ImmuneRACE Cohort 3 were defined as having two consecutive negative NP/OP PCR tests, clearance from a healthcare professional, or resolution of symptoms. In the prospective study, mobile phlebotomists collected whole blood, serum and a nasopharyngeal or oropharyngeal swab from each participant. Additional blood draws and questionnaires over an approximately two-month period could optionally be provided by prospective study participants. Prospective study blood samples were shipped either frozen or at room temperature before DNA extraction. This clone was seen a single time. Its recognized antigen is unknown. Per-nucleotide qualities are absent, and no much larger clonotype sits a single base away.

TCRbeta CDR3 regions were amplified from genomic DNA by means of the immunoSEQ Assay, a bias-controlled multiplex PCR. In the paper's pipeline: Nucleated cell counts per sample were estimated from amplification of reference gene primers within the assay. Sequence reads were collapsed and filtered to measure the absolute abundance of every unique TCRbeta CDR3 rearrangement. For each sample, productive Simpson clonality was calculated as the square root of Simpson's diversity index over productive rearrangements. In its TCRdb copy, this immuneACCESS table keeps in-frame sequences only and misses some clones. Where compared with another copy, unresolved V genes explain less than half of these, and the others have no known cause. V, J and clone size reflect that table, while D and trimming were determined from the DNA. For this sample there are some 350,000 clones; 85% to 90% appear just once. Of the sample, approximately 1% is held by the ten largest clones.

Inclusive of the bounding cysteine and phenylalanine, the CDR3 is 14 residues long. Only the CDR3 portion is preserved as DNA: 42 bases, with reading frame beginning at the first base. Looking up the germline V gene yields CDR1 SNHLY and CDR2 FYNNEI. Trimming takes 7 bases from V and 5 bases from J, and the germline ends sit 17 bases apart. The receptor chain draws on TRBV2 and TRBJ1-1; TRBD1 is a weak D gene call, 6 bases matching. Sequenced material: PBMCs or T cells enriched from blood (not recorded which). The receptor was isolated from a man younger than 35 who had recovered from COVID-19. The CDR3 region has the sequence CASIRQVPGTEAFF. The nucleotide sequence is given as TGTGCCAGCATAAGACAGGTGCCTGGGACTGAAGCTTTCTTT.